This T cell receptor beta chain originates from a study of spatial heterogeneity in lung cancer. Background on the study: Beta-chain sequences were consistently detected more often than alpha-chain sequences. Across the raw uncorrected reads, a unique TCR and UMI combination was observed, on average, more than ten times.

Time point: sample taken at primary tumor resection. Samples were obtained from 70 or so donors, all untreated early-stage non-small cell lung cancer patients. This clonotype has at least ten counts. Its antigen remains unidentified. Each CDR3 protein is one row after TCRdb ran MiXCR on the 5' RACE reads. The sample has 20,000 to 25,000 distinct CDR3 sequences, 5% to 7% seen once; the top ten hold about 9.4%. Deletions cut 8 bases from V and 5 bases from J, with 27 bases between. This CDR3 has 17 residues. CDR1 SGHTA and CDR2 FQGNSA come from the germline V gene. Study results and caveats: Tumor mutation counts were tracked by expanded intratumoral alpha and beta TCR counts.

This receptor was obtained from a male donor with early-stage non-small cell lung cancer. The chain couples TRBV7-2 to TRBJ1-2; the D is unclear. This specimen consisted of lung tumor tissue, obtained at surgery. The CDR3 region is CASGPVLTGRSDYGYTF. Written as DNA, the CDR3 is TGTGCCAGCGGACCTGTCTTGACGGGCAGAAGCGATTATGGCTACACCTTC.